The entry below describes one TCR beta chain. What it binds is unknown. The data are from a study of T-cell memory formation after mild COVID-19. Study details: TCR clusters showed largely donor specificity.

Study outcomes and limitations: The authors did not confirm SARS-CoV-2 specificity of second-wave clones peaking day 37. The CD4+ clones that contracted clustered mainly within CM and EM, and the CD8+ clones concentrated in EMRA.

The germline gives CDR1 SGHKS, CDR2 YYEKEE (reference sequence). The CDR3 extends over 13 amino acids. Trimming pared 1 base from V and 5 bases from J, leaving 9 bases between. Using its own MiXCR run on the 5' RACE reads, TCRdb lists one record per CDR3 protein. The sample includes around 200,000 distinct CDR3 sequences, under 30% of them seen just once. Specimen: PBMCs or a T cell subset sorted from them (not recorded which). The chain joins TRBV5-5 to TRBJ1-2; D not resolved. This clonotype was obtained from an adult woman who had mild COVID-19 (a few samples of this study predate the infection). Cell type and time point are not known. For the CDR3, the DNA is TGTGCCAGCAGCTTGTGGGAACGATATGGCTACACCTTC. It encodes CASSLWERYGYTF.